Listed below are T cell receptor beta chains from one sample, sequenced in a study of post-analysis software for immune sequencing data. In TCRdb, the PCR reads were re-called with MiXCR into one record per CDR3 protein. The sample includes approximately 570,000 distinct CDR3 sequences, 44% of them seen just once. The sample consisted of blood. The receptor source for this set is a girl aged 10 to 17 with multiple sclerosis. Each CDR3 is given with its conserved first and last residue. The order of the fields is V gene, D gene, clone size, J gene, CDR3 protein, CDR3 DNA. D genes are given only for firm matches. Some rows mark clone size as missing; the rest say once, few, many or name a class of expanded clone.

v_call: TRBV20-1; d_call: TRBD1; clone_size: few; j_call: TRBJ2-7; cdr3_aa: CSADRDSYEQYF; cdr3_nt: TGCAGTGCGGACAGGGATTCCTACGAGCAGTACTTC
v_call: TRBV4-1; d_call: .; clone_size: .; j_call: TRBJ1-1; cdr3_aa: CASSPIGPSDTEAFF; cdr3_nt: TGCGCCAGCAGCCCCATAGGCCCCTCGGACACTGAAGCTTTCTTT
v_call: TRBV12-3/TRBV12-4; d_call: .; clone_size: once; j_call: TRBJ1-1; cdr3_aa: CASSSGEFTEAFF; cdr3_nt: TGTGCCAGCAGTTCAGGGGAGTTCACTGAAGCTTTCTTT
v_call: TRBV6-5; d_call: TRBD1; clone_size: .; j_call: TRBJ2-7; cdr3_aa: CASSGTGGAEQYF; cdr3_nt: TGTGCCAGTTCCGGGACAGGGGGCGCCGAGCAGTACTTC
v_call: TRBV3-1; d_call: .; clone_size: .; j_call: TRBJ1-2; cdr3_aa: CASSQEVGAGYTF; cdr3_nt: TGTGCCAGCAGCCAAGAAGTTGGGGCTGGCTACACCTTC
v_call: TRBV10-3; d_call: .; clone_size: once; j_call: TRBJ2-3; cdr3_aa: CATQGNTDTQYF; cdr3_nt: TGTGCCACCCAAGGGAACACAGATACGCAGTATTTT
v_call: TRBV10-2; d_call: .; clone_size: .; j_call: TRBJ1-2; cdr3_aa: CASSEGTSRSGHTF; cdr3_nt: TGCGCCAGCAGTGAGGGAACGTCCAGGAGTGGCCACACCTTC
v_call: TRBV5-6; d_call: .; clone_size: .; j_call: TRBJ2-1; cdr3_aa: CASSYSGSRYNEQFF; cdr3_nt: TGTGCCAGCAGCTACAGCGGGTCCCGTTACAATGAGCAGTTCTTC
v_call: TRBV4-1; d_call: .; clone_size: .; j_call: TRBJ1-6; cdr3_aa: CASSQVPGSYNSPLHF; cdr3_nt: TGCGCCAGCAGCCAAGTTCCTGGCTCCTATAATTCACCCCTCCACTTT
v_call: TRBV12-3/TRBV12-4; d_call: TRBD1; clone_size: few; j_call: TRBJ1-1; cdr3_aa: CASTKQGAGTEAFF; cdr3_nt: TGTGCCAGCACCAAACAGGGGGCGGGCACTGAAGCTTTCTTT
v_call: TRBV28; d_call: .; clone_size: .; j_call: TRBJ1-2; cdr3_aa: CASRRDLRYTF; cdr3_nt: TGTGCCAGCAGGAGGGACCTCCGCTACACCTTC
v_call: TRBV6-6; d_call: .; clone_size: few; j_call: TRBJ1-1; cdr3_aa: CASSSPGMGKPFF; cdr3_nt: TGTGCCAGCAGCTCCCCCGGAATGGGAAAACCTTTCTTT
v_call: TRBV5-1; d_call: .; clone_size: .; j_call: TRBJ2-1; cdr3_aa: CASSTGTVPEQFF; cdr3_nt: TGCGCCAGCAGCACCGGGACTGTTCCTGAGCAGTTCTTC
v_call: TRBV19; d_call: .; clone_size: .; j_call: TRBJ1-2; cdr3_aa: CASSTKGSANYGYTF; cdr3_nt: TGTGCCAGTAGTACGAAAGGAAGTGCTAACTATGGCTACACCTTC
v_call: TRBV12-3/TRBV12-4; d_call: TRBD2; clone_size: few; j_call: TRBJ2-1; cdr3_aa: CASSDSGRDYNEQFF; cdr3_nt: TGTGCCAGCAGCGATAGCGGGAGGGACTACAATGAGCAGTTCTTC
v_call: TRBV2; d_call: TRBD1; clone_size: .; j_call: TRBJ1-4; cdr3_aa: CASSGQGGEKLFF; cdr3_nt: TGTGCCAGCAGTGGACAGGGAGGTGAAAAACTGTTTTTT
v_call: TRBV12-3/TRBV12-4; d_call: .; clone_size: few; j_call: TRBJ2-1; cdr3_aa: CASKGIEQFF; cdr3_nt: TGTGCCAGCAAGGGGATTGAGCAGTTCTTC
v_call: TRBV5-1; d_call: TRBD1; clone_size: few; j_call: TRBJ2-1; cdr3_aa: CASSLRDRDHEQFF; cdr3_nt: TGCGCCAGCAGCTTGCGGGACAGGGACCATGAGCAGTTCTTC
v_call: TRBV7-9; d_call: TRBD1; clone_size: few; j_call: TRBJ2-1; cdr3_aa: CASSLRGQGKNEQFF; cdr3_nt: TGTGCCAGCAGCTTGAGGGGACAGGGGAAAAATGAGCAGTTCTTC
v_call: TRBV12-3/TRBV12-4; d_call: .; clone_size: few; j_call: TRBJ2-1; cdr3_aa: CASSPISYLLAGNSYNEQFF; cdr3_nt: TGTGCCAGCAGTCCGATTAGCTATCTTCTGGCGGGAAATTCCTACAATGAGCAGTTCTTC
v_call: TRBV4-1; d_call: .; clone_size: .; j_call: TRBJ2-7; cdr3_aa: CASSQTSYPYEQYF; cdr3_nt: TGCGCCAGCAGCCAAACTTCCTACCCCTACGAGCAGTACTTC
v_call: TRBV29-1; d_call: TRBD1; clone_size: few; j_call: TRBJ2-4; cdr3_aa: CSVSGGLAKNIQYF; cdr3_nt: TGCAGCGTTTCAGGGGGCCTAGCCAAAAACATTCAGTACTTC
v_call: TRBV6-5; d_call: .; clone_size: .; j_call: TRBJ1-2; cdr3_aa: CASSSPLLGYTF; cdr3_nt: TGTGCCAGCAGTTCTCCCCTCCTTGGCTACACCTTC
v_call: TRBV5-1; d_call: .; clone_size: few; j_call: TRBJ1-2; cdr3_aa: CASSLAGRGIRGYTF; cdr3_nt: TGCGCCAGCAGCTTGGCCGGACGGGGAATACGGGGCTACACCTTC
v_call: TRBV20-1; d_call: .; clone_size: .; j_call: TRBJ2-1; cdr3_aa: CSASRGAQRNEQFF; cdr3_nt: TGCAGTGCTAGTCGTGGAGCCCAGAGGAATGAGCAGTTCTTC
v_call: TRBV5-1; d_call: TRBD2; clone_size: .; j_call: TRBJ2-1; cdr3_aa: CASRWTSGGRNEQFF; cdr3_nt: TGTGCCAGCAGGTGGACTAGCGGCGGACGCAATGAGCAGTTCTTC
v_call: TRBV5-1; d_call: .; clone_size: .; j_call: TRBJ1-4; cdr3_aa: CASSQWGEKLFF; cdr3_nt: TGCGCCAGCAGCCAGTGGGGGGAAAAACTGTTTTTT
v_call: TRBV5-5; d_call: .; clone_size: .; j_call: TRBJ1-3; cdr3_aa: CASRHTPGNTIYF; cdr3_nt: TGTGCCAGCAGGCACACCCCTGGAAACACCATATATTTT
v_call: TRBV7-8; d_call: .; clone_size: few; j_call: TRBJ2-3; cdr3_aa: CASSLVSGRTDTQYF; cdr3_nt: TGTGCCAGCAGCTTAGTTTCGGGGAGGACAGATACGCAGTATTTT
v_call: TRBV29-1; d_call: TRBD1; clone_size: .; j_call: TRBJ1-1; cdr3_aa: CSATFPTGPNTEAFF; cdr3_nt: TGCAGCGCAACCTTCCCGACAGGGCCGAACACTGAAGCTTTCTTT
v_call: TRBV3-1; d_call: .; clone_size: .; j_call: TRBJ2-1; cdr3_aa: CASSQVTGEQFF; cdr3_nt: TGTGCCAGCAGCCAAGTGACGGGTGAGCAGTTCTTC
v_call: TRBV10-3; d_call: .; clone_size: .; j_call: TRBJ1-2; cdr3_aa: CAISESRAGYGYTF; cdr3_nt: TGTGCCATCAGTGAGTCGAGAGCAGGCTATGGCTACACCTTC
v_call: TRBV15; d_call: .; clone_size: .; j_call: TRBJ2-5; cdr3_aa: CATSRVGETQYF; cdr3_nt: TGTGCCACCAGCAGAGTTGGGGAGACCCAGTACTTC
v_call: TRBV20-1; d_call: TRBD1; clone_size: .; j_call: TRBJ1-2; cdr3_aa: CSAPDREVGGGSGYTF; cdr3_nt: TGCAGTGCTCCTGACAGGGAGGTAGGAGGAGGGAGTGGCTACACCTTC
v_call: TRBV5-1; d_call: TRBD2; clone_size: .; j_call: TRBJ2-1; cdr3_aa: CASSLAHSGGAHEQFF; cdr3_nt: TGCGCCAGCAGCTTGGCCCATAGCGGGGGGGCACATGAGCAGTTCTTC
v_call: TRBV12-3/TRBV12-4; d_call: .; clone_size: .; j_call: TRBJ2-1; cdr3_aa: CASSSSLGYNEQLF; cdr3_nt: TGTGCCAGCAGTTCCAGTCTCGGGTACAATGAGCAGTTATTC
v_call: TRBV4-1; d_call: TRBD2; clone_size: few; j_call: TRBJ2-6; cdr3_aa: CASSLRAGTGANVLTF; cdr3_nt: TGCGCCAGCAGCTTAAGAGCGGGGACCGGGGCCAACGTCCTGACTTTC
v_call: TRBV27; d_call: TRBD2; clone_size: .; j_call: TRBJ2-5; cdr3_aa: CASSMSGGYQETQYF; cdr3_nt: TGTGCCAGCAGCATGAGCGGGGGGTACCAAGAGACCCAGTACTTC
v_call: TRBV6-1; d_call: TRBD1; clone_size: .; j_call: TRBJ2-1; cdr3_aa: CASSVRQGTYNEQFF; cdr3_nt: TGTGCCAGCAGTGTAAGACAGGGAACTTACAATGAGCAGTTCTTC